What follows are 9 T cell receptor beta chains derived from one specimen sequenced in a study of CD8+ T cells in alopecia areata. Sequencing used cDNA as its template, made by extracting RNA and reverse transcribing it. The protocol was immunoSEQ multiplex PCR, while the TCRdb copy is restricted to in-frame clones and leaves out a portion. The profile shows roughly 170,000 clones, around 60% of them singletons. This sample's treatment: oral pan-JAK inhibitor, 5-10 mg twice daily. Specimen: CD8+ T cells sorted from blood, collected at week 24, from a patient treated with tofacitinib. The receptors shown here come from a human donor with alopecia areata.

This clone was detected ten times or more. The identical CDR3 is also encoded by other nucleotide sequences in the sample. The CDR3 loop reads CATSEGYEQYF. For the CDR3, the DNA is TGTGCCACCTCGGAAGGCTACGAGCAGTACTTC. This chain links TRBV15 with TRBJ2-7; no definite D call. V lost 8 bases to trimming and J lost 3 bases, with 8 bases between them. Germline V gene lookup returns CDR1 LNHNV and CDR2 YYDKDF (reference sequence). CDR3 length: 11 residues.

Only a few counts were recorded for this clone. The chain links TRBV2 to TRBJ2-3; D uncertain. This CDR3 has 13 residues. V lost 1 base and J lost 2, with 4 bases in between. Germline assignment: CDR1 SNHLY and CDR2 FYNNEI. The CDR3 DNA reads as TGTGCCAGCAGTGAAGAGGACACAGATACGCAGTATTTT. The encoded protein is CASSEEDTDTQYF.

The chain couples TRBV5-4 to TRBJ2-1; 9 bases are shared with TRBD2. In germline, CDR1 is SGHNT, CDR2 YYREEE (reference sequence). J lost 0 bases, V lost 4 bases, and 8 bases had no gene match. The CDR3 extends over 17 amino acids. CDR3 in amino acids: CASSIPRRGGSYNEQFF. DNA for the CDR3: TGTGCCAGCAGCATACCCCGGCGGGGGGGCTCCTACAATGAGCAGTTCTTC.

This clone was recorded a few times. The chain is built from TRBV13 and TRBJ2-2; D is ambiguous. CDR1 and CDR2 (germline): PRHDT, FYEKMQ (reference sequence). V was shortened by 1 base and J by 2 bases, with 5 bases between the two germline ends. This CDR3 has 14 residues. The CDR3 DNA is TGTGCCAGCAGCTTAGTAGGAAACACCGGGGAGCTGTTTTTT. Amino acids: CASSLVGNTGELFF.

This chain joins TRBV5-1 and TRBJ1-5; 12 positions agree with TRBD1. This CDR3 spans 15 amino acids. V lost 4 bases and J lost 7; bases outside the gene matches: 6. CDR1 SGHRS and CDR2 YFSETQ come from the germline V gene. The CDR3 spells CASSPGTGGRQPQHF. The CDR3 DNA reads as TGCGCCAGCAGCCCCGGGACAGGGGGCCGCCAGCCCCAGCATTTT. The full variable domain, completed using reference TRBV5-1 and TRBJ1-5, is KAGVTQTPRYLIKTRGQQVTLSCSPISGHRSVSWYQQTPGQGLQFLFEYFSETQRNKGNFPGRFSGRQFSNSRSEMNVSTLELGDSALYLCASSPGTGGRQPQHFGDGTRLSIL.

J is TRBJ1-2 and V is TRBV6-6; D unclear. Trimming pared 4 bases from V and 6 bases from J, leaving 18 bases between. Germline loops: CDR1 MNHNY, CDR2 SVGAGI (reference sequence). This CDR3 spans 15 amino acids. The CDR3 region is CASSWSPEGEDGYTF. In DNA, the CDR3 is TGTGCCAGCAGTTGGTCCCCAGAGGGCGAGGATGGCTACACCTTC.

The CDR3 protein is CASSLGQIYEQYF. As DNA, the CDR3 is TGCGCCAGCAGCTTGGGACAGATCTACGAGCAGTACTTC. The V and J genes are TRBV5-1 and TRBJ2-7; D may be TRBD1 (5 bases). The V gene's germline CDR1 is SGHRS and CDR2 YFSETQ. Trimming took 0 bases from V and 3 from J, leaving 7 bases between them. The CDR3 has 13 residues.

This clone appeared a few times. The gene calls are TRBV9 and TRBJ1-4; D is unclear. The CDR3 consists of 13 residues. With 7 bases removed from V and 0 bases from J, the gap between germline ends came to 7 bases. CDR1 SGDLS and CDR2 YYNGEE come from the germline V gene. CDR3 protein: CASSDATNEKLFF. In DNA, the CDR3 is TGTGCCAGCTCGGATGCAACTAATGAAAAACTGTTTTTT.

The rearrangement uses TRBV29-1 and TRBJ2-5; D may be TRBD1 or TRBD2 (5 bases each). V gave up 1 base and J gave up 4 bases, with 13 bases separating them. Germline V lookup: CDR1 SQVTM, CDR2 ANQGSEA. The CDR3 contains 14 residues. The CDR3 region has the DNA TGCAGCGTTGAAGTTGTCGGGGCGGGAGAGACCCAGTACTTC. It translates to CSVEVVGAGETQYF. The entire variable domain, with the rest obtained from reference TRBV29-1 and TRBJ2-5, is as follows: SAVISQKPSRDICQRGTSLTIQCQVDSQVTMMFWYRQQPGQSLTLIATANQGSEATYESGFVIDKFPISRPNLTFSTLTVSNMSPEDSSIYLCSVEVVGAGETQYFGPGTRLLVL.